Each of the 24 T cell receptor beta chains below was sequenced from the same sample in a study of beta chain features in type 1 diabetes. cDNA synthesis used the whole RNA isolate, giving expressed TCRB sequences. The data were produced by immunoSEQ multiplex PCR, yet TCRdb's version contains in-frame clones alone and is incomplete. Altogether around 320,000 clones are present, approximately 15% being singletons, with the ten largest covering approximately 7%. The specimen sequenced was central memory CD4+ T cells from blood. These receptors were obtained from a man younger than 45 in good health.

The chain joins TRBV6-1 to TRBJ1-2; 7 nucleotides line up with TRBD1. Germline loops: CDR1 MNHNS, CDR2 SASEGT. The CDR3 is 12 amino acids. J gave up 7 bases and V 8 bases, and 7 bases lay outside the gene matches. The DNA of the CDR3 is TGTGCCAGCTCCAGGGGGGGATCTGGCTACACCTTC. This encodes CASSRGGSGYTF.

This chain links TRBV2 with TRBJ1-6, with TRBD1 matching 8 bases. The ends lost 7 bases at V and 8 bases at J; junction bases unmatched: 13. This CDR3 region has 16 residues. Germline V lookup: CDR1 SNHLY, CDR2 FYNNEI. Here the CDR3 reads CASIGGTGQTDSPLHF. CDR3 nucleotides: TGTGCCAGCATAGGAGGGACAGGCCAAACCGATTCACCCCTCCACTTT.

This clone has more than one count but fewer than ten. The chain couples TRBV4-1 to TRBJ2-1; 7 bases agree with TRBD2. The CDR3 has 16 residues. CDR1 is MGHRA and CDR2 is YSYEKL in the germline V gene. The trim removed 6 bases at V and 7 bases at J, leaving 15 bases unmatched. The CDR3 region is CASSRPSGGRMNEQFF. The DNA of the CDR3 is TGCGCCAGCAGTCGACCTAGCGGAGGGAGAATGAATGAGCAGTTCTTC.

The chain combines TRBV5-4 with TRBJ1-2, with D uncertain. The germline V gene encodes CDR1 SGHNT and CDR2 YYREEE (reference sequence). V lost 0 bases to trimming and J lost 3 bases, with 6 bases between them. The CDR3 is 13 residues long. The CDR3 loop is CASSLATDYGYTF. The CDR3, as DNA: TGTGCCAGCAGCTTGGCCACAGACTATGGCTACACCTTC.

This chain joins TRBV14 and TRBJ2-7; a weak D match, TRBD2 (6 bases). This CDR3 region has 15 residues. The V and J ends lost 1 base and 5 bases respectively, with 15 bases between them. Germline values: CDR1 SGHDN, CDR2 FVKESK. In nucleotides, the CDR3 is TGTGCCAGCAGCCAAGGTAGGGTCCGGGGGAACGAGCAGTACTTC. This gives the protein CASSQGRVRGNEQYF.

The sample holds many counts of this clone. The V and J genes are TRBV6-4 and TRBJ2-1; 8 bases align to TRBD2. The J segment lost 1 base and the V segment lost 5 bases, leaving 7 bases of the junction unmatched. The CDR3 is made up of 16 amino acids. Germline lookup yields CDR1 MRHNA and CDR2 SNTAGT. DNA of the CDR3: TGTGCCAGCAGTCGGGAGGGGTGGGATTCCTACAATGAGCAGTTCTTC. Amino acids: CASSREGWDSYNEQFF.

This clone was detected only a few times. The V gene is TRBV7-2, the J gene TRBJ2-5, with a tentative D call TRBD2 (6 bases). Germline lookup yields CDR1 SGHTA and CDR2 FQGNSA. This CDR3 has 15 amino acids. Trimming took off 8 bases at V and 5 bases at J, with 21 bases between the two ends. The CDR3 reads CASEPGGAGGETQYF. The DNA for the CDR3 is TGTGCCAGCGAACCCGGAGGGGCCGGTGGTGAGACCCAGTACTTC.

The rearrangement joins TRBV7-2 to TRBJ1-2; D is perhaps TRBD1 (6 bases). The CDR3 is 14 residues long. Germline CDR1 SGHTA, CDR2 FQGNSA. V was shortened by 5 bases and J by 4 bases, with 14 bases between the two germline ends. For the CDR3, the DNA is TGTGCCAGCAGCCAGTCCCGGGACATCTATGGCTACACCTTC. Protein sequence: CASSQSRDIYGYTF. The entire variable domain, with the rest obtained from reference TRBV7-2 and TRBJ1-2, is as follows: GAGVSQSPSNKVTEKGKDVELRCDPISGHTALYWYRQSLGQGLEFLIYFQGNSAPDKSGLPSDRFSAERTGGSVSTLTIQRTQQEDSAVYLCASSQSRDIYGYTFGSGTRLTVV.

V and J are TRBV7-2 and TRBJ2-1; 10 bases align to TRBD1. The ends lost 5 bases at V and 7 bases at J; junction bases unmatched: 14. The CDR3 runs to 17 residues. The germline V gene encodes CDR1 SGHTA and CDR2 FQGNSA. Here the CDR3 reads CASSLLSPGQGPNEQFF. CDR3 in DNA: TGTGCCAGCAGCCTCCTCAGCCCGGGACAGGGGCCAAATGAGCAGTTCTTC.

This sequence joins TRBV4-3 and TRBJ2-6; D is ambiguous. The CDR3 is made up of 14 amino acids. Trimming took off 4 bases at V and 8 bases at J, with 12 bases between the two ends. Per germline, CDR1 LGHNA and CDR2 YSLEER. The CDR3 DNA is TGCGCCAGCAGCCTTCACCAAGGAACCAACGTCCTGACTTTC. Translated: CASSLHQGTNVLTF.

The chain uses TRBV7-2 and TRBJ1-2; maybe TRBD1 (5 bases). Germline loops: CDR1 SGHTA, CDR2 FQGNSA. V was pared by 1 base and J by 8 bases, with 11 bases between. The CDR3 extends over 13 amino acids. The CDR3, as DNA: TGTGCCAGCAGCTTAGTTGGGGGAAGGGGCTACACCTTC. Translation: CASSLVGGRGYTF.

There are many counts of this clone. The chain couples TRBV16 to TRBJ1-2; D not certain. This CDR3 has 13 amino acids. Germline V CDR1 and CDR2: KGHSY, FQNENV. Trimming took 0 bases from V and 7 from J, leaving 9 bases between them. This CDR3 is CASSQSSGSGYTF. For the CDR3, the DNA is TGTGCCAGCAGCCAATCTAGTGGAAGTGGCTACACCTTC.

The chain combines TRBV7-6 with TRBJ1-5; D is uncertain. Germline values: CDR1 SGHVS, CDR2 FNYEAQ. Trimming took 5 bases from V and 5 from J, leaving 7 bases between them. The CDR3 is 12 residues long. The CDR3 sequence is CASSQEHQPQHF. As DNA, the CDR3 is TGTGCCAGCAGCCAGGAGCATCAGCCCCAGCATTTT.

This clone has a handful of counts. This rearrangement joins TRBV7-9 to TRBJ1-4; TRBD1 might be the D (6 bases). CDR3 length equals 13 residues. The V end was cut by 7 bases, the J end by 4 bases, with 10 bases between. Germline V CDR1 and CDR2: SEHNR, FQNEAQ (reference sequence). The CDR3 sequence is CASTIQGNEKLFF. In nucleotides, the CDR3 is TGTGCCAGCACCATACAGGGTAATGAAAAACTGTTTTTT.

This clone was seen a few times. Here the CDR3 DNA reads TGTGCCAGCAGTGAACGGGCTAGCGGGGGCACAGATACGCAGTATTTT. It yields the protein CASSERASGGTDTQYF. The chain links TRBV2 to TRBJ2-3; 9 bases are a match to TRBD2. Trimming removed 2 bases from V and 1 base from J; junction bases left unmatched: 4. Germline V gene data show CDR1 as SNHLY and CDR2 as FYNNEI. This CDR3 comprises 16 residues.

V usage is TRBV11-3 and J usage is TRBJ1-3, with D perhaps TRBD1 (5 bases). The CDR3 runs 16 residues. The germline gives CDR1 SGHNT, CDR2 YENEEA. V shed 1 base and J shed 0 bases, with 10 bases lying between them. The CDR3 DNA follows: TGTGCCAGCAGCTTAGGAGACAGAGCCTCTGGAAACACCATATATTTT. Its protein product is CASSLGDRASGNTIYF.

The chain recombines TRBV6-1 with TRBJ2-7; D unclear. With 3 bases removed from V and 3 bases from J, the gap between germline ends came to 9 bases. The CDR3 covers 13 residues. Germline lookup yields CDR1 MNHNS and CDR2 SASEGT. The CDR3 DNA is TGTGCCAGCAGTGATTACTCCAGCTACGAGCAGTACTTC. This translates into CASSDYSSYEQYF.

The genes are TRBV30 and TRBJ1-6; TRBD1 agrees at 7 bases. Trimming took 4 bases from V and 4 from J; bases not matched to a gene: 13. The CDR3 consists of 17 residues. CDR1 GTSNPN and CDR2 SVGIG come from the germline V gene (reference sequence). CDR3 protein: CAWNPPGWDRYNSPLHF. CDR3 DNA sequence: TGTGCCTGGAACCCTCCGGGTTGGGACAGATATAATTCACCCCTCCACTTT. The full variable domain, with the rest looked up from reference TRBV30 and TRBJ1-6, is SQTIHQWPATLVQPVGSPLSLECTVEGTSNPNLYWYRQAAGRGLQLLFYSVGIGQISSEVPQNLSASRPQDRQFILSSKKLLLSDSGFYLCAWNPPGWDRYNSPLHFGNGTRLTVT.

This clone was counted a few times. The V call is TRBV6-5, the J call TRBJ1-4; D gene unclear. The CDR3 runs 16 residues. Trimming pared 0 bases from V and 0 bases from J, leaving 8 bases between. Germline loops: CDR1 MNHEY, CDR2 SVGAGI. The DNA for the CDR3 is TGTGCCAGCAGTTACTCGAGCACATCAACTAATGAAAAACTGTTTTTT. Its translation is CASSYSSTSTNEKLFF.

This clone was counted at least ten times. The chain employs TRBV18 and TRBJ2-1; D is uncertain. Germline V lookup: CDR1 KGHSH, CDR2 LQKENI. The CDR3 length is 13 residues. V shed 3 bases and J shed 7 bases, with 10 bases lying between them. The CDR3 protein is CASSPFLGNEQFF. In DNA, the CDR3 is TGTGCCAGCTCACCGTTCTTGGGGAATGAGCAGTTCTTC.

This clone was detected ten times or more. V usage is TRBV5-5 and J usage is TRBJ2-1, with 7 bases matching TRBD2. V trimming: 4 bases; J trimming: 8 bases; junction bases outside the gene matches: 6. The CDR3 is 13 residues long. Germline V gene sequence: CDR1 SGHKS, CDR2 YYEKEE (reference sequence). CDR3 in amino acids: CASSSPSGDEQFF. CDR3 nucleotides: TGTGCCAGCAGCAGCCCTAGCGGAGATGAGCAGTTCTTC.

The sample holds many counts of this clone. The genes are TRBV10-3 and TRBJ2-2; TRBD1 agrees at 7 bases. The CDR3 consists of 14 residues. Germline V gene lookup returns CDR1 ENHRY and CDR2 SYGVKD. The V gene end was trimmed by 4 bases and the J gene end by 4 bases; junction bases not matched to a gene: 3. This CDR3 reads CAISGTGATGELFF. The CDR3, as DNA: TGTGCCATCAGTGGAACAGGGGCCACCGGGGAGCTGTTTTTT.

The rearrangement uses TRBV6-6 and TRBJ1-4; perhaps TRBD1 as D (6 bases). CDR3 length: 15 residues. The ends were cut back, 10 bases at V and 7 bases at J, with 22 bases in the middle. The germline CDR1 and CDR2 sequences are MNHNY and SVGAGI (reference sequence). The CDR3 protein is CATRSGVDLSEKLFF. CDR3 DNA: TGTGCCACCAGATCAGGGGTTGATCTTAGTGAAAAACTGTTTTTT.

This clone was observed a few times. The chain is built from TRBV11-3 and TRBJ1-1; no clear D. This CDR3 region has 12 residues. Trimming took 5 bases from V and 6 from J, leaving 10 bases between them. CDR1 is SGHNT, CDR2 YENEEA, per germline. CDR3: CASSRWGAEAFF. The CDR3 region has the DNA TGTGCCAGCAGCCGGTGGGGAGCTGAAGCTTTCTTT. Together with reference TRBV11-3 and TRBJ1-1, the CDR3 gives the full variable domain: EAGVVQSPRYKIIEKKQPVAFWCNPISGHNTLYWYLQNLGQGPELLIRYENEEAVDDSQLPKDRFSAERLKGVDSTLKIQPAELGDSAVYLCASSRWGAEAFFGQGTRLTVV.